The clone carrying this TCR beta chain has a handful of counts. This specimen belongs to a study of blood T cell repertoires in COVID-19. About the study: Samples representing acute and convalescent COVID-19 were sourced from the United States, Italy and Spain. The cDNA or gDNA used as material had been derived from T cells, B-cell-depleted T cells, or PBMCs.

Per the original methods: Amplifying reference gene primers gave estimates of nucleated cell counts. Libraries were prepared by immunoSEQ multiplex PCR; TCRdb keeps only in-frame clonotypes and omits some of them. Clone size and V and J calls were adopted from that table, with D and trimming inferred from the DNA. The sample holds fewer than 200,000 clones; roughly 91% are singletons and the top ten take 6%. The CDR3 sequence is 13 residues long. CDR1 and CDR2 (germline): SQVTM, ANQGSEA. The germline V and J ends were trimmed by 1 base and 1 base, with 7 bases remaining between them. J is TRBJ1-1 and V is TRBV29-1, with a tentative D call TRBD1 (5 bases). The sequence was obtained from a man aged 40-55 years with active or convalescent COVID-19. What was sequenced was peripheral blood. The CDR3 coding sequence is TGCAGCGTTGAAGCCCAGGGGAACACTGAAGCTTTCTTT. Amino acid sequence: CSVEAQGNTEAFF. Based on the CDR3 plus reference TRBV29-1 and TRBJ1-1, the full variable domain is SAVISQKPSRDICQRGTSLTIQCQVDSQVTMMFWYRQQPGQSLTLIATANQGSEATYESGFVIDKFPISRPNLTFSTLTVSNMSPEDSSIYLCSVEAQGNTEAFFGQGTRLTVV.